A single sample gave rise to the 19 T cell receptor beta chains below, sequenced in a study of OX40 agonist ivuxolimab in advanced cancers. Measured with immunoSEQ multiplex PCR; TCRdb has only the in-frame clones, and not every one. The sample shows fewer than 55,000 clones, about 88% of them seen only once. This sample comprised CD4+ or CD8+ T cells sorted from blood, obtained in a trial of the OX40 agonist ivuxolimab. The origin of the receptors is an adult with an advanced solid tumor such as melanoma, head and neck, liver or kidney cancer.

In DNA, the CDR3 is TGTGCCAGCAGCCCCTCCTGGACAGGGGAGGACTACGAGCAGTACTTC. Its translation is CASSPSWTGEDYEQYF. The rearrangement uses TRBV11-2 and TRBJ2-7, with 9 positions matching TRBD1. CDR3 length: 16 residues. The J segment lost 3 bases and the V segment lost 5 bases, leaving 11 bases of the junction unmatched. CDR1 is SGHAT, CDR2 FQNNGV, per germline.

The chain employs TRBV27 and TRBJ2-1; the D call may be TRBD1 or TRBD2 (5 bases each). This CDR3 contains 14 residues. CDR1 and CDR2 (germline): MNHEY, SMNVEV (reference sequence). The germline V and J ends were trimmed by 4 bases and 9 bases, with 16 bases remaining between them. Here the CDR3 reads CASSSGVRRGEQFF. The CDR3 region has the DNA TGTGCCAGCAGTTCCGGGGTCCGAAGGGGTGAGCAGTTCTTC.

This chain uses TRBV5-1 with TRBJ1-2; the match to TRBD1 covers 11 bases. Germline values: CDR1 SGHRS, CDR2 YFSETQ. The CDR3 runs 14 residues. V trimming: 4 bases; J trimming: 4 bases; junction bases outside the gene matches: 3. The CDR3 region is CASSQGQGVYGYTF. In DNA form, the CDR3 reads TGCGCCAGCAGCCAGGGACAGGGGGTCTATGGCTACACCTTC.

J is TRBJ2-5 and V is TRBV7-9, with a possible D match to TRBD2 (5 bases). The CDR3 has 12 residues. V was clipped by 8 bases and J by 3 bases, with 10 bases between them. The germline V gene has CDR1 SEHNR and CDR2 FQNEAQ (reference sequence). CDR3 loop: CASGGFEETQYF. In nucleotides, the CDR3 is TGTGCCAGCGGCGGGTTCGAAGAGACCCAGTACTTC.

V gene TRBV19 combines with J gene TRBJ1-2; D gene unclear. Germline V CDR1 and CDR2: LNHDA, SQIVND (reference sequence). This CDR3 region has 14 residues. V was trimmed by 5 bases and J by 4 bases, leaving 14 bases between them. The DNA for the CDR3 is TGTGCCAGTAGTGATCTGACGATCTTCTATGGCTACACCTTC. This sequence encodes CASSDLTIFYGYTF.

V gene TRBV4-1 combines with J gene TRBJ2-3; 12 bases align to TRBD2. The V gene's germline CDR1 is MGHRA and CDR2 YSYEKL. The V segment lost 2 bases and the J segment 0 bases; nucleotides outside the gene matches: 9. The CDR3 length is 19 residues. For the CDR3, the DNA is TGCGCCAGCAGCCAATTACTAGCGGGGGGATTTGATAGCACAGATACGCAGTATTTT. Its protein product is CASSQLLAGGFDSTDTQYF.

By its share, this clone is medium-sized (0.01 to 0.1%). This chain links TRBV5-3 with TRBJ2-7; D is possibly TRBD1 (6 bases). TRBV5-3 is identified as an open reading frame with a role that is uncertain. The CDR3 is 13 amino acids. V lost 7 bases, J lost 0 bases, and 11 bases lay in between. The CDR3 sequence: CARGDKYSYEQYF. The CDR3 DNA follows: TGTGCCAGAGGGGACAAGTACTCCTACGAGCAGTACTTC.

The gene calls are TRBV5-6 and TRBJ1-1, with 8 nucleotides matching TRBD1. This CDR3 comprises 14 residues. Germline V gene data show CDR1 as SGHDT and CDR2 as YYEEEE. J was trimmed by 1 base and V by 2 bases; bases with no gene match: 1. CDR3 bases: TGTGCCAGCAGCTTCGGACAGGGGAACACTGAAGCTTTCTTT. Protein sequence: CASSFGQGNTEAFF.

This clone was observed a single time. V gene TRBV5-1 combines with J gene TRBJ2-1; D is perhaps TRBD2 (6 bases). Trimming left V 0 bases short and J 4 bases short, with 17 bases between. Germline V gene data show CDR1 as SGHRS and CDR2 as YFSETQ. The CDR3 length is 17 residues. The DNA of the CDR3 is TGCGCCAGCAGCTTGGAGGAGCGCGGGGCCTTTTACAATGAGCAGTTCTTC. This gives the protein CASSLEERGAFYNEQFF.

The gene calls are TRBV6-5 and TRBJ2-7; 7 bases are a match to TRBD2. This CDR3 spans 14 amino acids. The V gene end was trimmed by 5 bases and the J gene end by 4 bases; junction bases not matched to a gene: 8. The germline V gene encodes CDR1 MNHEY and CDR2 SVGAGI. The CDR3 is CASSVLGGNYEQYF. The DNA for the CDR3 is TGTGCCAGCAGTGTCTTGGGGGGGAATTACGAGCAGTACTTC.

The V gene is TRBV29-1, the J gene TRBJ1-4; a possible D gene is TRBD1 (5 bases). The germline gives CDR1 SQVTM, CDR2 ANQGSEA. The CDR3 is made up of 19 amino acids. Trimming stripped 1 base from V and 0 bases from J, with 21 bases between. The CDR3 protein is CSVEVLGAGTVATNEKLFF. The CDR3 nucleotides are TGCAGCGTTGAAGTCCTGGGCGCCGGGACCGTCGCAACTAATGAAAAACTGTTTTTT.

This clone showed up just once. The CDR3 nucleotides are TGTGCCAGCAGCTCCCGGACAGGTGGGTCACCCCTCCACTTT. It translates to CASSSRTGGSPLHF. This rearrangement joins TRBV9 to TRBJ1-6; TRBD1 aligns across 7 bases. CDR1 and CDR2 from the germline V gene are SGDLS and YYNGEE. With 4 bases clipped from V and 10 bases from J, the junction kept 8 bases outside the gene matches. The CDR3 loop spans 14 amino acids.

The chain carries TRBV15 and TRBJ1-5; TRBD1 is a possible D gene (5 bases). Trimming removed 0 bases from V and 4 bases from J, with 13 bases in between. The CDR3 runs to 16 residues. Germline V gene lookup returns CDR1 LNHNV and CDR2 YYDKDF (reference sequence). The DNA for the CDR3 is TGTGCCACCAGCAGAGAGAGGGCAGGGTCTAATCAGCCCCAGCATTTT. Translated: CATSRERAGSNQPQHF.

V gene TRBV9 combines with J gene TRBJ1-1, with 7 bases lining up with TRBD1. CDR1 is SGDLS, CDR2 YYNGEE, per germline. The trim removed 0 bases at V and 1 base at J, leaving 6 bases unmatched. The CDR3 length is 16 residues. CDR3 region: CASSVDGQAGNTEAFF. The CDR3 DNA sequence: TGTGCCAGCAGCGTAGATGGACAGGCAGGGAACACTGAAGCTTTCTTT.

The CDR3 DNA reads as TGTGCCAGCAGCTTACCCGGGGGGACCTCCTACAATGAGCAGTTCTTC. Protein product: CASSLPGGTSYNEQFF. This chain links TRBV7-8 with TRBJ2-1; the match to TRBD2 covers 7 bases. The CDR3 is 16 amino acids. Germline CDR1 reads SGHVS; CDR2 reads FQNEAQ. V gave up 2 bases and J gave up 0 bases; unmatched junction bases: 4.

The chain combines TRBV29-1 with TRBJ2-7; D is unclear. The germline V and J ends were trimmed by 6 bases and 0 bases, with 12 bases remaining between them. In germline, CDR1 is SQVTM, CDR2 ANQGSEA. This CDR3 is 13 amino acids long. CDR3: CSVPGVLSYEQYF. In DNA, the CDR3 is TGCAGCGTCCCTGGGGTACTCTCCTACGAGCAGTACTTC.

The rearrangement links TRBV11-2 to TRBJ2-3; 10 positions agree with TRBD2. The CDR3 length is 16 residues. Looked up from germline, CDR1 is SGHAT and CDR2 is FQNNGV. J was trimmed by 2 bases and V by 5 bases; bases with no gene match: 7. The CDR3 loop reads CASSLGLAASTDTQYF. The DNA for the CDR3 is TGTGCCAGCAGCCTAGGACTAGCGGCCTCCACAGATACGCAGTATTTT.

This chain uses TRBV27 with TRBJ2-3, with D possibly TRBD1 on 9 matching bases. Deletions cut 6 bases from V and 2 bases from J, with 27 bases between. This CDR3 is 19 amino acids long. Germline-derived CDR1 and CDR2 are MNHEY and SMNVEV (reference sequence). The CDR3 loop reads CASRTQGAVAGGFTDTQYF. In DNA form, the CDR3 reads TGTGCCAGCAGGACACAGGGGGCCGTTGCGGGGGGATTCACAGATACGCAGTATTTT.

The CDR3 protein is CASSGGASTEAFF. Here the CDR3 DNA reads TGTGCCAGCAGTGGGGGGGCAAGCACTGAAGCTTTCTTT. The rearrangement joins TRBV5-6 to TRBJ1-1; D might be TRBD1 (6 bases). The CDR3 length is 13 residues. V was trimmed by 5 bases and J by 4 bases, leaving 12 bases between them. Germline CDR1 reads SGHDT; CDR2 reads YYEEEE.